This record looks at one T cell receptor (beta chain) sequence and its context. This entry belongs to a study of blood T cell repertoires in COVID-19. Study-wide background: From T cells, B-cell-depleted T cells, or PBMCs came the material, which was cDNA or gDNA.

TCRdb's copy holds only in-frame clones and misses some; the assay was immunoSEQ multiplex PCR. The table has 130,000 to 150,000 clones, roughly 81% seen once. Germline V gene data show CDR1 as SNHLY and CDR2 as FYNNEI. This CDR3 region has 14 residues. V dropped 4 bases and J dropped 3 bases, with 11 bases sitting between them. This TCR was sampled from a human donor with acute or convalescent COVID-19. The donor label of this sample is uncertain. The chain couples TRBV2 to TRBJ2-3, with D possibly TRBD1 on 5 matching bases. Sequenced sample: peripheral blood. The CDR3 here is CASSGQGVTDTQYF. The CDR3 DNA sequence: TGTGCCAGCAGTGGGCAGGGTGTAACAGATACGCAGTATTTT. Combining the CDR3 with reference TRBV2 and TRBJ2-3 gives the whole variable domain EPEVTQTPSHQVTQMGQEVILRCVPISNHLYFYWYRQILGQKVEFLVSFYNNEISEKSEIFDDQFSVERPDGSNFTLKIRSTKLEDSAMYFCASSGQGVTDTQYFGPGTRLTVL.